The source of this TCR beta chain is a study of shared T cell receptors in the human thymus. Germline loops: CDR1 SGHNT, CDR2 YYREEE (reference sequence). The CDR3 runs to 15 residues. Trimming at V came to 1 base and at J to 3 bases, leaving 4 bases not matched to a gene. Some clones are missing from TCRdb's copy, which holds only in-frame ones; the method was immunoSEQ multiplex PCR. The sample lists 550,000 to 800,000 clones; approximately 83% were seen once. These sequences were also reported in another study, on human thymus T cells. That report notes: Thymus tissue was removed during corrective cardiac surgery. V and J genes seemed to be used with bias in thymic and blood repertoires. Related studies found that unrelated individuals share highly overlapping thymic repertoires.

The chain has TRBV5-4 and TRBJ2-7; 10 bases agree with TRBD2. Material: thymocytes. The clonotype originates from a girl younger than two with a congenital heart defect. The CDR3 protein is CASSLLIAGGYEQYF. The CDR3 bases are TGTGCCAGCAGCTTGCTAATAGCGGGGGGCTACGAGCAGTACTTC. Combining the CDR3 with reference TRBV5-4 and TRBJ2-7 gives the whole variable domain ETGVTQSPTHLIKTRGQQVTLRCSSQSGHNTVSWYQQALGQGPQFIFQYYREEENGRGNFPPRFSGLQFPNYSSELNVNALELDDSALYLCASSLLIAGGYEQYFGPGTRLTVT.